This T cell receptor (beta chain) was recorded in a study of beta chain features in type 1 diabetes. General study points: Reduced insertions and increased deletions marked VDJ junctions in type 1 diabetes patients.

The study reverse transcribed the entire isolated RNA, so it sequenced expressed TCRB transcripts. TCRdb keeps only in-frame clones here, not all; method: immunoSEQ multiplex PCR. The sample shows 970,000 or so clones, roughly a sixth of them seen only once. Germline lookup yields CDR1 LGHNA and CDR2 YNFKEQ. The CDR3 totals 17 residues. V lost 0 bases to trimming and J lost 8 bases, with 20 bases between them. This clone occurred a few times. What it binds is unknown. The sequenced material came from naive CD4+ T cells from blood. This clonotype was sampled from a young woman in good health. The chain carries TRBV4-2 and TRBJ1-3; unclear D gene. The CDR3 spells CASSQDPGPESVYTIYF. CDR3 DNA: TGTGCCAGCAGCCAAGATCCGGGCCCCGAGTCGGTATACACCATATATTTT.